The present TCR beta chain was sequenced within a study of blood T cells in healthy people across ages. The amount of total RNA extracted per sample was at least 6 micrograms. CDR1 SQVTM and CDR2 ANQGSEA come from the germline V gene. The CDR3 contains 17 residues. Of note for this clonotype: Its antigen is not identified.

A sample-barcoded 5' primer and a J-beta primer mix were used in a second PCR of roughly 7 to 12 cycles. TCRdb itself ran the 5' RACE reads through MiXCR, one entry per CDR3 protein. This sample has under 1 million distinct CDR3 sequences, with around 42% found just once. Study-wide points: Unsorted PBMCs blocked a conclusive comparison of naive and antigen-experienced cells.

The V and J genes are TRBV29-1 and TRBJ2-3; TRBD1 agrees at 12 bases. The sample consisted of blood. The sequence came from a man aged 55 to 69 in good health. DNA of the CDR3: TGCAGTCACGGGGCGACCCGGGGACAGGGGGCTACAGATACGCAGTATTTT. Translation gives CSHGATRGQGATDTQYF.